This TCR beta chain was identified during a study of blood T cell repertoires in COVID-19. CDR3 length: 17 amino acids. With V trimmed by 1 base and J by 5 bases, 7 bases remained unmatched. Per the germline V gene, CDR1 is SEHNR and CDR2 is FQNEAQ (reference sequence). This study enrolled people aged 18 to 89 from about two dozen US geographic areas. Participant reports of clinical history set cohort assignment. Cohort 3 recovered donors had two negative PCRs, clearance, or symptom resolution. Original processing methods: Amplifying reference gene primers gave estimates of nucleated cell counts. Sequencing used immunoSEQ multiplex PCR; TCRdb keeps in-frame clones, though not all of them. For V, J and clone size, that table is used; D and trimming come from the DNA. In the table there are approximately 260,000 clones, about nine tenths of which are singletons. This clone occurred once.

This sequence originates from a woman under 30 who had recovered from COVID-19. This sequence joins TRBV7-9 and TRBJ2-1, with TRBD2 matching 11 bases. Sequencing used PBMCs or T cells enriched from blood (not recorded which). The CDR3 DNA reads as TGTGCCAGCAGCTTAGTACGGCCTAGCGGGAGGAACAATGAGCAGTTCTTC. This gives the protein CASSLVRPSGRNNEQFF.